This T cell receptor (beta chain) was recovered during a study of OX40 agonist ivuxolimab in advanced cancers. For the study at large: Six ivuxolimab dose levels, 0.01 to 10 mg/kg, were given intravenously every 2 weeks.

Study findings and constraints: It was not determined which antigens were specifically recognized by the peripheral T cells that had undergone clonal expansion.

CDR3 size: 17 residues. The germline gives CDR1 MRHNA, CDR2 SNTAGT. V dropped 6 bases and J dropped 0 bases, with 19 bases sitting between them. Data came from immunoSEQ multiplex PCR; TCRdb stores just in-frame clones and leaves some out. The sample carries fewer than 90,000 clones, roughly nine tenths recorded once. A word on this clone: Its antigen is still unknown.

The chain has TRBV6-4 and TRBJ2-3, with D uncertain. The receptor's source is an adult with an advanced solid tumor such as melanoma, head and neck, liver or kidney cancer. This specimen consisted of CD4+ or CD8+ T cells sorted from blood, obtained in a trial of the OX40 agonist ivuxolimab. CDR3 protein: CASSEPLYFPSTDTQYF. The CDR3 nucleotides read TGTGCCAGCAGCGAACCCTTATACTTCCCTAGCACAGATACGCAGTATTTT.